The 29 T cell receptor beta chains in this list originate from one sample, sequenced in a study of blood T cell repertoires in COVID-19. Sequencing used immunoSEQ multiplex PCR; TCRdb keeps in-frame clones, though not all of them. The table has around 230,000 clones, 65% to 85% seen once. The specimen was peripheral blood. The receptors shown here come from a man in his forties or fifties with acute or convalescent COVID-19.

The V gene is TRBV3-1 (or the pseudogene TRBV3-2), the J gene TRBJ1-2, with TRBD1 as a possible D gene (5 bases). The germline CDR1 and CDR2 sequences are LGHDT and YNNKEL (reference sequence). Deletions cut 4 bases from V and 2 bases from J, with 17 bases between. The CDR3 extends over 16 amino acids. CDR3 sequence reads: CASSRMIGAGNYGYTF. CDR3 DNA sequence: TGTGCCAGCAGCCGAATGATAGGGGCAGGGAACTATGGCTACACCTTC.

This clone appeared once. The J gene is TRBJ2-1, the V gene TRBV27; D is unclear. CDR1 is MNHEY, CDR2 SMNVEV, per germline (reference sequence). CDR3 length: 11 amino acids. V was pared by 3 bases and J by 10 bases, with 7 bases between. CDR3 nucleotide sequence: TGTGCCAGCAGTTTTGTCGGGGAGCAGTTCTTC. Amino acid sequence: CASSFVGEQFF.

The sample holds one count of this clone. The gene calls are TRBV30 and TRBJ1-1; 11 nucleotides align to TRBD1. CDR1 GTSNPN and CDR2 SVGIG come from the germline V gene (reference sequence). Trimming cost V 1 base and J 10 bases; bases outside gene matches: 8. The CDR3 runs to 14 residues. CDR3 protein: CAWSAGTGGIPAFF. CDR3 sequence (DNA): TGTGCCTGGAGTGCCGGGACAGGGGGAATACCAGCTTTCTTT. Based on the CDR3 plus reference TRBV30 and TRBJ1-1, the full variable domain is SQTIHQWPATLVQPVGSPLSLECTVEGTSNPNLYWYRQAAGRGLQLLFYSVGIGQISSEVPQNLSASRPQDRQFILSSKKLLLSDSGFYLCAWSAGTGGIPAFFGQGTRLTVV.

This clone was observed once. The rearrangement joins TRBV5-6 to TRBJ1-4, with a tentative D call TRBD1 (6 bases). Germline CDR1 SGHDT, CDR2 YYEEEE. This CDR3 spans 17 amino acids. Deletions cut 5 bases from V and 0 bases from J, with 17 bases between. The CDR3 region is CASRLQGRLATNEKLFF. Here the CDR3 DNA reads TGTGCCAGCAGGCTACAGGGTCGCCTCGCAACTAATGAAAAACTGTTTTTT.

This rearrangement joins TRBV7-6 to TRBJ1-5, with D perhaps matching TRBD1 (5 bases). The germline V and J ends were trimmed by 3 bases and 6 bases, with 18 bases remaining between them. CDR1 and CDR2 (germline): SGHVS, FNYEAQ. The CDR3 has 16 residues. The CDR3 DNA reads TGTGCCAGCAGCTTTGCCTGTGGTGGGGGGGTTCAGCCCCAGCATTTT. Its protein product is CASSFACGGGVQPQHF.

The rearrangement links TRBV30 to TRBJ1-5; D remains unclear. CDR1 is GTSNPN, CDR2 SVGIG, per germline (reference sequence). CDR3 size: 15 residues. V was pared by 0 bases and J by 0 bases, with 9 bases between. The CDR3 DNA follows: TGTGCCTGGAGTGTGTCTCAGAATAGCAATCAGCCCCAGCATTTT. This encodes CAWSVSQNSNQPQHF.

The chain recombines TRBV7-2 with TRBJ2-2, with TRBD2 matching 7 bases. The V and J ends lost 1 base and 4 bases, in that order; junction bases with no gene match: 0. This CDR3 has 14 amino acids. CDR1 is SGHTA, CDR2 FQGNSA, per germline. CDR3 DNA sequence: TGTGCCAGCAGCTTAGGACTAGCCACCGGGGAGCTGTTTTTT. This encodes CASSLGLATGELFF.

The chain joins TRBV6-1 to TRBJ1-1, with D perhaps matching TRBD1 (5 bases). The CDR3 is 13 amino acids. V was clipped by 3 bases and J by 8 bases, with 13 bases between them. The V gene's germline CDR1 is MNHNS and CDR2 SASEGT. This CDR3 is CASSEGRDREAFF. CDR3 DNA sequence: TGTGCCAGCAGTGAGGGGCGGGATCGCGAAGCTTTCTTT.

The rearrangement links TRBV5-1 to TRBJ2-3; possible D gene TRBD2, 6 bases. CDR1 and CDR2 (germline): SGHRS, YFSETQ. The CDR3 has 17 amino acids. V was cut by 0 bases and J by 0 bases, with 14 bases left in between. The DNA of the CDR3 is TGCGCCAGCAGCTTGGCCGGAACTAGCCCAAGCACAGATACGCAGTATTTT. Its translation is CASSLAGTSPSTDTQYF.

This clone was seen more than once but under ten times. The rearrangement joins TRBV27 to TRBJ1-1; D remains unclear. CDR3 length: 14 residues. Germline-derived CDR1 and CDR2 are MNHEY and SMNVEV (reference sequence). V was clipped by 2 bases and J by 8 bases, with 15 bases between them. CDR3: CASSLTTAPGEAFF. CDR3 sequence (DNA): TGTGCCAGCAGTTTAACAACAGCCCCAGGAGAAGCTTTCTTT.

This chain joins TRBV20-1 and TRBJ2-7; D is unresolved. Trimming removed 4 bases from V and 4 bases from J, with 8 bases in between. The CDR3 runs to 11 residues. CDR1 is DFQATT and CDR2 is SNEGSKA in the germline V gene (reference sequence). The CDR3 loop is CSATLRYEQYF. The CDR3 coding sequence is TGCAGTGCTACCCTGAGATACGAGCAGTACTTC.

The chain is built from TRBV18 and TRBJ2-5; D is undetermined. This CDR3 has 15 residues. CDR1 KGHSH and CDR2 LQKENI come from the germline V gene. Trimming cost V 3 bases and J 4 bases, with 15 bases left between them. Here the CDR3 reads CASSPQAGLRETQYF. The CDR3 nucleotides read TGTGCCAGCTCACCCCAGGCCGGCTTAAGAGAGACCCAGTACTTC.

This clone was observed a handful of times. This rearrangement joins TRBV25-1 to TRBJ1-1; D remains unclear. Germline assignment: CDR1 MGHDK and CDR2 SYGVNS. V lost 4 bases, J lost 1 base, and 13 bases lay in between. This CDR3 has 15 amino acids. DNA for the CDR3: TGTGCCAGCAGTGGCTCCGGGTACCCGAACACTGAAGCTTTCTTT. Translated, it gives CASSGSGYPNTEAFF.

This clone was found once. V gene TRBV19 combines with J gene TRBJ2-5; D gene ambiguous. This CDR3 is built from 15 residues. Looked up from germline, CDR1 is LNHDA and CDR2 is SQIVND (reference sequence). The ends were cut back, 7 bases at V and 5 bases at J, with 20 bases in the middle. DNA of the CDR3: TGTGCCAGTAAAAAACTACTTAGTGCTCAGGAGACCCAGTACTTC. Protein sequence: CASKKLLSAQETQYF.

The rearrangement joins TRBV18 to TRBJ2-1; perhaps TRBD1 as D (5 bases). The V gene's germline CDR1 is KGHSH and CDR2 LQKENI. V was pared by 3 bases and J by 10 bases, with 16 bases between. The CDR3 sequence is 14 residues long. DNA of the CDR3: TGTGCCAGCTCACCTGGGGCTGGGGCAGACGAGCAGTTCTTC. It encodes CASSPGAGADEQFF.

This clone was seen only once. The chain carries TRBV7-9 and TRBJ1-5, with 7 bases lining up with TRBD1. The germline V gene has CDR1 SEHNR and CDR2 FQNEAQ (reference sequence). The V gene end was trimmed by 6 bases and the J gene end by 4 bases; junction bases not matched to a gene: 3. The CDR3 loop spans 13 amino acids. The CDR3 nucleotides read TGTGCCAGCAGTCGGACAGGTAATCAGCCCCAGCATTTT. This codes for CASSRTGNQPQHF.

The chain is built from TRBV9 and TRBJ2-1; possibly TRBD2 for D (6 bases). There are 13 residues in the CDR3. V lost 1 base to trimming and J lost 8 bases, with 10 bases between them. Germline-derived CDR1 and CDR2 are SGDLS and YYNGEE. The CDR3 region is CASSVYLAHEQFF. The CDR3 DNA follows: TGTGCCAGCAGCGTATATCTAGCGCATGAGCAGTTCTTC.

The V call is TRBV5-4, the J call TRBJ2-7; TRBD2 matches 8 bases. Germline CDR1 SGHNT, CDR2 YYREEE (reference sequence). This CDR3 has 14 amino acids. J lost 9 bases, V lost 3 bases, and 11 bases had no gene match. The DNA for the CDR3 is TGTGCCAGCAGCTCTGCTCAACTAGCGGCTCCGCAGTACTTC. Translating it yields CASSSAQLAAPQYF. Complete variable domain (other parts from reference TRBV5-4 and TRBJ2-7): ETGVTQSPTHLIKTRGQQVTLRCSSQSGHNTVSWYQQALGQGPQFIFQYYREEENGRGNFPPRFSGLQFPNYSSELNVNALELDDSALYLCASSSAQLAAPQYFGPGTRLTVT.

DNA of the CDR3: TGTGCTAGTGGTTTGAGACTAGCGGGAGGGCGAGACGAGCAGTACTTC. Its protein is CASGLRLAGGRDEQYF. This chain links TRBV12-5 with TRBJ2-7; TRBD2 aligns across 14 bases. The CDR3 runs 16 residues. Germline CDR1 and CDR2: LGHNT and FRNRAP. With 2 bases clipped from V and 5 bases from J, the junction kept 5 bases outside the gene matches.

V and J are TRBV19 and TRBJ2-2, with 7 bases aligning to TRBD1. V shed 1 base and J 1 base; nucleotides not matched to a gene: 3. Germline-derived CDR1 and CDR2 are LNHDA and SQIVND (reference sequence). This CDR3 comprises 16 residues. The CDR3 protein is CASSIVSGGNTGELFF. The CDR3 nucleotides are TGTGCCAGTAGTATAGTATCAGGGGGGAACACCGGGGAGCTGTTTTTT.

The chain combines TRBV25-1 with TRBJ2-6; weak D call: TRBD1 (6 bases). Trimming cost V 10 bases and J 2 bases, with 12 bases left between them. There are 14 residues in the CDR3. Germline-derived CDR1 and CDR2 are MGHDK and SYGVNS. The CDR3 DNA reads as TGTGCCACCCTGGACAGTCCTGGGGCCAACGTCCTGACTTTC. It is translated as CATLDSPGANVLTF.

This chain connects TRBV18 to TRBJ2-2; no clear D. CDR3 length equals 16 residues. With 5 bases removed from V and 0 bases from J, the gap between germline ends came to 13 bases. Looked up from germline, CDR1 is KGHSH and CDR2 is LQKENI. CDR3 nucleotide sequence: TGTGCCAGCTCAGCAACCGGGTCATCGAACACCGGGGAGCTGTTTTTT. This encodes CASSATGSSNTGELFF.

This clone was counted between two and nine times. The V and J genes are TRBV6-5 and TRBJ2-1; a weak D match, TRBD1 (6 bases). The germline CDR1 and CDR2 sequences are MNHEY and SVGAGI. The V and J ends lost 2 bases and 9 bases respectively, with 11 bases between them. The CDR3 runs 13 residues. CDR3 nucleotide sequence: TGTGCCAGCAGTTACACACCAGGGGTTGAGCAGTTCTTC. Its translation is CASSYTPGVEQFF.

This rearrangement joins TRBV19 to TRBJ2-2; D not certain. Between the trimmed V and J ends, which lost 6 bases and 4 bases, there was a span of 9 bases. Per the germline V gene, CDR1 is LNHDA and CDR2 is SQIVND (reference sequence). The CDR3 is made up of 13 amino acids. The CDR3 nucleotides are TGTGCCAGTAGGGGCAGCAGCACCGGGGAGCTGTTTTTT. It encodes CASRGSSTGELFF.

The J gene is TRBJ2-1, the V gene TRBV14; perhaps TRBD2 as D (5 bases). The germline V gene encodes CDR1 SGHDN and CDR2 FVKESK. Trimming pared 4 bases from V and 0 bases from J, leaving 7 bases between. The CDR3 is 14 residues long. For the CDR3, the DNA is TGTGCCAGCAGCCGGGAGAGCTCCTACAATGAGCAGTTCTTC. This gives the protein CASSRESSYNEQFF. The entire variable domain, with the rest obtained from reference TRBV14 and TRBJ2-1, is as follows: EAGVTQFPSHSVIEKGQTVTLRCDPISGHDNLYWYRRVMGKEIKFLLHFVKESKQDESGMPNNRFLAERTGGTYSTLKVQPAELEDSGVYFCASSRESSYNEQFFGPGTRLTVL.

The chain joins TRBV3-1 (or the pseudogene TRBV3-2) to TRBJ1-1; the D gene is possibly TRBD1 (5 bases). Germline CDR1 LGHDT, CDR2 YNNKEL (reference sequence). V lost 0 bases and J 6 bases, leaving 11 bases between the germline ends. This CDR3 has 14 amino acids. CDR3 amino acids: CASSQDGAGAEAFF. For the CDR3, the DNA is TGTGCCAGCAGCCAAGATGGGGCCGGCGCTGAAGCTTTCTTT.

The rearrangement links TRBV23-1 to TRBJ2-5; D may be TRBD2 (7 bases). TRBV23-1 is filed as an ORF, its function uncertain. V was pared by 4 bases and J by 4 bases, with 13 bases between. This CDR3 has 14 residues. CDR3 bases: TGCGCCAGCAGTCTAAGGGGGGGGGTAGAGACCCAGTACTTC. Translated, it gives CASSLRGGVETQYF.

This chain links TRBV5-6 with TRBJ1-1; 10 bases agree with TRBD1. The CDR3 contains 15 residues. The V and J ends lost 3 bases and 6 bases, in that order; junction bases with no gene match: 8. CDR1 is SGHDT, CDR2 YYEEEE, per germline. CDR3 in amino acids: CASSSLDRGPAEAFF. DNA for the CDR3: TGTGCCAGCAGCTCACTCGACAGGGGGCCAGCTGAAGCTTTCTTT.

This clone was seen more than once but under ten times. V is TRBV9 and J is TRBJ1-1; 9 nucleotides match TRBD1. V dropped 4 bases and J dropped 2; count of bases not matched to a gene: 6. Per germline, CDR1 SGDLS and CDR2 YYNGEE. The CDR3 is made up of 15 amino acids. The CDR3: CASSTTGGLNTEAFF. Written as DNA, the CDR3 is TGTGCCAGCAGCACGACAGGGGGACTAAACACTGAAGCTTTCTTT.